Shown below are 18 T cell receptor beta chains from a single sample sequenced in a study of Ad26.COV2.S vaccination and SARS-CoV-2 variants. Treatment reported: some 20 received Ad26.COV2.S at low or high dose, single or two shots; roughly five received placebo; per-sample allocation not given. Sampling was performed 63 days after the first vaccine or placebo injection. Profiling relied on immunoSEQ multiplex PCR, and the TCRdb table lists in-frame clones only, not all of them. The repertoire holds about 350,000 clones, with approximately 90% as singletons. The input for sequencing was peripheral blood, taken in a trial of Ad26.COV2.S vaccine versus placebo. These TCRs come from a person aged 18 to 59 who received the Ad26.COV2.S COVID-19 vaccine or a placebo.

The rearrangement joins TRBV25-1 to TRBJ2-1; 8 bases are shared with TRBD1. V gave up 1 base and J gave up 3 bases; unmatched junction bases: 2. Germline loops: CDR1 MGHDK, CDR2 SYGVNS. This CDR3 contains 15 residues. The CDR3 protein is CASSESGQVYNEQFF. The CDR3 coding sequence is TGTGCCAGCAGTGAATCGGGACAGGTCTACAATGAGCAGTTCTTC.

Here the CDR3 reads CASSGGRGDEQYF. CDR3 nucleotide sequence: TGCGCCAGCAGCGGCGGGAGAGGCGACGAGCAGTACTTC. The chain is built from TRBV5-1 and TRBJ2-7, with TRBD2 matching over 7 bases. The ends lost 4 bases at V and 5 bases at J; junction bases unmatched: 6. From germline, CDR1 is SGHRS and CDR2 YFSETQ. CDR3 length: 13 amino acids.

CDR3 bases: TGTGCCAGCAGTGGGTACTACAGGGGGCCGACTGGGGCCAACGTCCTGACTTTC. The encoded protein is CASSGYYRGPTGANVLTF. J is TRBJ2-6 and V is TRBV25-1, with 9 bases that match TRBD1. V was clipped by 4 bases and J by 2 bases; unmatched bases: 9. Germline assignment: CDR1 MGHDK and CDR2 SYGVNS. The CDR3 covers 18 residues.

This sequence joins TRBV9 and TRBJ2-2, with no clear D. Trimming left V 0 bases short and J 5 bases short, with 8 bases between. Per the germline V gene, CDR1 is SGDLS and CDR2 is YYNGEE. The CDR3 has 14 amino acids. Here the CDR3 DNA reads TGTGCCAGCAGCGTAGGAGGAGCGACCGGGGAGCTGTTTTTT. This codes for CASSVGGATGELFF.

The V and J genes are TRBV14 and TRBJ2-7; TRBD2 aligns across 11 bases. Germline V lookup: CDR1 SGHDN, CDR2 FVKESK. After removal of 2 bases from V and 4 bases from J, the junction contained 10 bases not matched to a gene. The CDR3 consists of 17 residues. The CDR3 DNA reads TGTGCCAGCAGCCAAAGGCTAGGACTAGCGGGCAGTTACGAGCAGTACTTC. It codes for CASSQRLGLAGSYEQYF.

The CDR3 bases are TGTGCCAGCAGTTTAGGACAGAAATATGGCTACACCTTC. It translates to CASSLGQKYGYTF. The genes are TRBV12-3 or TRBV12-4 and TRBJ1-2, with a possible D match to TRBD1 (5 bases). V lost 1 base and J 5 bases, leaving 8 bases between the germline ends. This CDR3 spans 13 amino acids.

This rearrangement joins TRBV19 to TRBJ1-1, with TRBD1 matching 7 bases. The trim removed 6 bases at V and 0 bases at J, leaving 10 bases unmatched. Germline lookup yields CDR1 LNHDA and CDR2 SQIVND (reference sequence). CDR3 length: 16 amino acids. CDR3 sequence reads: CASRGGWGRMNTEAFF. Written as DNA, the CDR3 is TGTGCCAGTAGAGGGGGCTGGGGTCGGATGAACACTGAAGCTTTCTTT. Supplemented by reference TRBV19 and TRBJ1-1, the full variable domain reads DGGITQSPKYLFRKEGQNVTLSCEQNLNHDAMYWYRQDPGQGLRLIYYSQIVNDFQKGDIAEGYSVSREKKESFPLTVTSAQKNPTAFYLCASRGGWGRMNTEAFFGQGTRLTVV.

This sequence joins TRBV10-3 and TRBJ2-7; 7 bases map to TRBD1. Germline CDR1 ENHRY, CDR2 SYGVKD. There are 15 residues in the CDR3. The V segment lost 4 bases and the J segment 3 bases; nucleotides outside the gene matches: 9. The CDR3 sequence is CAISGAGTESYEQYF. The CDR3, as DNA: TGTGCCATCAGTGGAGCCGGGACAGAGAGCTACGAGCAGTACTTC.

In its sample, this clone was seen a few times. This chain connects TRBV9 to TRBJ1-3; D might be TRBD1 (5 bases). The CDR3 covers 16 residues. Trimming removed 0 bases at V and 4 bases at J, with 14 bases between. CDR1 and CDR2 from the germline V gene are SGDLS and YYNGEE. Here the CDR3 DNA reads TGTGCCAGCAGCGTAGCCCTCCCGGGGACGGGAAACACCATATATTTT. It encodes CASSVALPGTGNTIYF.

This chain links TRBV2 with TRBJ1-5, with D hard to call. V shed 3 bases and J shed 3 bases, with 9 bases lying between them. The CDR3 has 14 residues. Germline CDR1 and CDR2: SNHLY and FYNNEI. The CDR3 bases are TGTGCCAGCAGTGAGGGTCAGATCAATCAGCCCCAGCATTTT. It specifies CASSEGQINQPQHF.

The J gene is TRBJ2-7, the V gene TRBV7-9; D is unclear. V was pared by 1 base and J by 1 base, with 5 bases between. The CDR3 has 13 residues. Germline values: CDR1 SEHNR, CDR2 FQNEAQ (reference sequence). CDR3 residues: CASSLEQSYEQYF. The CDR3 coding sequence is TGTGCCAGCAGCTTAGAACAGTCCTACGAGCAGTACTTC.

This clone appeared a single time. This sample includes further DNA sequences coding for the same CDR3. The chain joins TRBV18 to TRBJ1-4; D uncertain. Germline V gene sequence: CDR1 KGHSH, CDR2 LQKENI. Trimming removed 6 bases at V and 0 bases at J, with 5 bases between. The CDR3 has 13 amino acids. The CDR3 region has the DNA TGTGCCAGCTCGCCTGCAACTAATGAAAAACTGTTTTTT. Amino acid sequence: CASSPATNEKLFF.

This clone appeared a single time. The chain's CDR3 is CASRNYRVRSTDTQYF. The CDR3, as DNA: TGTGCCAGCAGGAATTACAGGGTGAGAAGCACAGATACGCAGTATTTT. The genes are TRBV5-6 and TRBJ2-3; D perhaps matches TRBD1 (6 bases). The ends were cut back, 5 bases at V and 0 bases at J, with 16 bases in the middle. The germline V gene encodes CDR1 SGHDT and CDR2 YYEEEE. The CDR3 contains 16 residues.

The gene calls are TRBV5-5 and TRBJ2-2, with TRBD2 matching 7 bases. Looked up from germline, CDR1 is SGHKS and CDR2 is YYEKEE (reference sequence). J gave up 1 base and V 4 bases, and 7 bases lay outside the gene matches. The CDR3 is 16 amino acids. This chain's CDR3 is CASSGGWGGNTGELFF. Here the CDR3 DNA reads TGTGCCAGCAGCGGAGGCTGGGGGGGGAACACCGGGGAGCTGTTTTTT.

This clone was seen a few times. The CDR3 DNA reads as TGTGCCAGCAGTCCCGGGGCGGGCTTTAGGGAAAAACTGTTTTTT. Protein sequence: CASSPGAGFREKLFF. J is TRBJ1-4 and V is TRBV28, with TRBD1 as a possible D gene (5 bases). Germline V CDR1 and CDR2: MDHEN, SYDVKM. V lost 5 bases to trimming and J lost 8 bases, with 18 bases between them. This CDR3 is 15 amino acids long.

As to this clone: Additional DNA sequences in this sample encode the identical CDR3. The chain couples TRBV5-6 to TRBJ2-7, with 10 bases fitting TRBD1. V dropped 4 bases and J dropped 1; count of bases not matched to a gene: 2. The CDR3 has 14 amino acids. Germline CDR1 is SGHDT and CDR2 is YYEEEE. This chain's CDR3 is CASSLGQGSYEQYF. Written as DNA, the CDR3 is TGTGCCAGCAGCCTGGGACAGGGGTCCTACGAGCAGTACTTC. Drawing the rest from reference TRBV5-6 and TRBJ2-7, the complete variable domain is DAGVTQSPTHLIKTRGQQVTLRCSPKSGHDTVSWYQQALGQGPQFIFQYYEEEERQRGNFPDRFSGHQFPNYSSELNVNALLLGDSALYLCASSLGQGSYEQYFGPGTRLTVT.

V usage is TRBV6-2 or TRBV6-3 and J usage is TRBJ2-7; 9 bases line up with TRBD1. Germline V CDR1 and CDR2: MNHEY, SVGEGT. CDR3 length: 14 residues. The ends lost 6 bases at V and 6 bases at J; junction bases unmatched: 9. CDR3 region: CASSRQGGYSEQYF. CDR3 nucleotides: TGTGCCAGCAGCAGACAGGGGGGTTATTCCGAGCAGTACTTC.

The V gene is TRBV28, the J gene TRBJ1-4; D unresolved. Germline V gene data show CDR1 as MDHEN and CDR2 as SYDVKM. With 6 bases removed from V and 4 bases from J, the gap between germline ends came to 12 bases. This CDR3 is 14 amino acids long. CDR3 sequence: CASSVAEYNEKLFF. In DNA, the CDR3 is TGTGCCAGCAGCGTGGCGGAGTATAATGAAAAACTGTTTTTT. Full variable domain (rest looked up from reference TRBV28 and TRBJ1-4): DVKVTQSSRYLVKRTGEKVFLECVQDMDHENMFWYRQDPGLGLRLIYFSYDVKMKEKGDIPEGYSVSREKKERFSLILESASTNQTSMYLCASSVAEYNEKLFFGSGTQLSVL.